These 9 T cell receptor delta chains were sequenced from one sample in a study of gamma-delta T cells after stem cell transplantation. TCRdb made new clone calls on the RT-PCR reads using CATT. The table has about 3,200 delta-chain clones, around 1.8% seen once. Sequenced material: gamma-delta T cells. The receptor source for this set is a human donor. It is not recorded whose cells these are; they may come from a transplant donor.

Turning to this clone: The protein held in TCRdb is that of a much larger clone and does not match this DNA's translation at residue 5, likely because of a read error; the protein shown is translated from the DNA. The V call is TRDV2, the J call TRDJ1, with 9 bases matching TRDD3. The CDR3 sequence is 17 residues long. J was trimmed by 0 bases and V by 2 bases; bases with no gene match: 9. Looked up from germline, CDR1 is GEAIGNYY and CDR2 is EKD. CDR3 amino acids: CACDILGDLLNTDKLIF. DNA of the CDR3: TGTGCCTGTGACATACTGGGGGACCTTCTTAACACCGATAAACTCATCTTT.

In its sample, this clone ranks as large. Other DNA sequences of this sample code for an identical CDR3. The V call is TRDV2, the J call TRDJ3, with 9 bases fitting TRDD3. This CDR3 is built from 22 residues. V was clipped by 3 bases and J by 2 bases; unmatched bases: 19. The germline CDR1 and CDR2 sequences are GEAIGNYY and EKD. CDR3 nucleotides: TGTGCCTGTGACCATCCACCTCTGGGGGATTCCCCAAGTCCCTGGGACACCCGACAGATGTTTTTC. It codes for CACDHPPLGDSPSPWDTRQMFF.

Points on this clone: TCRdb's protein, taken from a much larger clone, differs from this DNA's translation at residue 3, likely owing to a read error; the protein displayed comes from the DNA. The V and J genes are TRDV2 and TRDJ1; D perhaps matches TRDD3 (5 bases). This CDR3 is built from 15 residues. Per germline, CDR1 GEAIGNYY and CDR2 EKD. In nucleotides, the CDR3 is TGTGCCCGTGACACCGTTGGGGCGTACACCGATAAACTCATCTTT. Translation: CARDTVGAYTDKLIF.

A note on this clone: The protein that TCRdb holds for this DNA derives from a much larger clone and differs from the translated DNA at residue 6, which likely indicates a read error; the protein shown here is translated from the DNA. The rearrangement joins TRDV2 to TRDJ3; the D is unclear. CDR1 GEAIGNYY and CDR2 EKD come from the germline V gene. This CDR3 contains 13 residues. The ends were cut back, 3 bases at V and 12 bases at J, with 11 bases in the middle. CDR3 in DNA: TGTGCCTGTGACGCGGCGGATGACCGACAGATGTTTTTC. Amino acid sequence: CACDAADDRQMFF.

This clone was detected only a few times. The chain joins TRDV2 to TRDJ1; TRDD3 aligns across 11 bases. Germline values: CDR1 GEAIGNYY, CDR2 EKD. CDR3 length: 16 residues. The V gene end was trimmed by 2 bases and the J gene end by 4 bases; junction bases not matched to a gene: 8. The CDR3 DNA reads TGTGCCTGTGACATCAATACTGGGGGATATGTCGATAAACTCATCTTT. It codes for CACDINTGGYVDKLIF.

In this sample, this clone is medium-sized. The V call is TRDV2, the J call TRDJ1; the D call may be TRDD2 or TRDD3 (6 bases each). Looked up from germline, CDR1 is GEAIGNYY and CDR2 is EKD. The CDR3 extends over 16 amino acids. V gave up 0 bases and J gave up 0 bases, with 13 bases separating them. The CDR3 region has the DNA TGTGCCTGTGACACCGTGGGGGTTCCTAACACCGATAAACTCATCTTT. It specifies CACDTVGVPNTDKLIF.

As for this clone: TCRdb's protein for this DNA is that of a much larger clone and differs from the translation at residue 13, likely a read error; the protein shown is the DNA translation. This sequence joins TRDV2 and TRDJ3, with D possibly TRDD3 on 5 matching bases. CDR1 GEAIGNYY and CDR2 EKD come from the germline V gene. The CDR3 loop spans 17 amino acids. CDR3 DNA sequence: TGTGCCTGTGACCGGTACTCAATTAGCTGGGACACCCTACAGATGTTTTTC. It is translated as CACDRYSISWDTLQMFF.

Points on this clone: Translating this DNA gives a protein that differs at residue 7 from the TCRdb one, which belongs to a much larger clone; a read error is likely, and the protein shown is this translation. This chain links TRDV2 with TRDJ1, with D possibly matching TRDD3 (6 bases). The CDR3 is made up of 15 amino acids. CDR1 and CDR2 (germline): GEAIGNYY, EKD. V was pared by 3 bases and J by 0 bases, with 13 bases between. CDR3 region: CACDPLWGHTDKLIF. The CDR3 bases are TGTGCCTGTGACCCTCTTTGGGGGCACACCGATAAACTCATCTTT.

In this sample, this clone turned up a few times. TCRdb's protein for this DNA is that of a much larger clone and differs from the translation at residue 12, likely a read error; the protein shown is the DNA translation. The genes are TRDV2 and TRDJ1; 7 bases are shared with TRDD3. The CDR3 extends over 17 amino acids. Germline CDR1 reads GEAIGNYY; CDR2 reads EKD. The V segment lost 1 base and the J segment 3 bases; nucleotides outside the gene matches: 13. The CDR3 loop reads CACDTLVGGQYADKLIF. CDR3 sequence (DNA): TGTGCCTGTGACACTCTCGTTGGGGGACAATACGCCGATAAACTCATCTTT.